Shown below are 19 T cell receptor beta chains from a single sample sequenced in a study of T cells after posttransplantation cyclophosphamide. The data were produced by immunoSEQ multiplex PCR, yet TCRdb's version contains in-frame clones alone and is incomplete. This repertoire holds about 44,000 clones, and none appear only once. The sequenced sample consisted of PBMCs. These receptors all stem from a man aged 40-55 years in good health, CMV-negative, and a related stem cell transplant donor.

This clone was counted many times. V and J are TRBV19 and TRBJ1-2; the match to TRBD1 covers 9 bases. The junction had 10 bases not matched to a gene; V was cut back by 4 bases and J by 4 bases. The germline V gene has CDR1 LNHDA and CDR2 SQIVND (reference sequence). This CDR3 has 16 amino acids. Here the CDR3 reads CASSTTGGFTVYGYTF. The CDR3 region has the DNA TGTGCCAGTAGTACAACAGGGGGCTTTACTGTCTATGGCTACACCTTC.

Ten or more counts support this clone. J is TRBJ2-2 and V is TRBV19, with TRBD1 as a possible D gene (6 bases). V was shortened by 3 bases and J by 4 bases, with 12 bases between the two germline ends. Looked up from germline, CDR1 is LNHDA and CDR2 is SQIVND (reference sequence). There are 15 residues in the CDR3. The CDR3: CASSISQGITGELFF. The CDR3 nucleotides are TGTGCCAGTAGTATTAGTCAGGGGATCACCGGGGAGCTGTTTTTT.

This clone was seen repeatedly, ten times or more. The CDR3 coding sequence is TGTGCCAGCAGTGAAGCGGTCCTGGGACAGGGGATTTACGAGCAGTACTTC. Translating it yields CASSEAVLGQGIYEQYF. This chain connects TRBV2 to TRBJ2-7; TRBD1 agrees at 10 bases. Germline V gene sequence: CDR1 SNHLY, CDR2 FYNNEI. The CDR3 length is 17 residues. J gave up 4 bases and V 0 bases, and 9 bases lay outside the gene matches.

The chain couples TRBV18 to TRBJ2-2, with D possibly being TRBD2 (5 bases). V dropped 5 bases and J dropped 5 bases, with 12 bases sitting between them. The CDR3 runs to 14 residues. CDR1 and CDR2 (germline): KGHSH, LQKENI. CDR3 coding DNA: TGTGCCAGCTCAGATCGTGGGGAGACCGGGGAGCTGTTTTTT. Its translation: CASSDRGETGELFF.

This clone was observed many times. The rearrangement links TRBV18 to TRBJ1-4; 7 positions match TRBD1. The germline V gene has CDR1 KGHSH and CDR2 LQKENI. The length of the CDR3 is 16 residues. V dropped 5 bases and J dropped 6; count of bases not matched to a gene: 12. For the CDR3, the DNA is TGTGCCAGCTCAGTTCAATCGGGACAGCGTTATGAAAAACTGTTTTTT. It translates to CASSVQSGQRYEKLFF.

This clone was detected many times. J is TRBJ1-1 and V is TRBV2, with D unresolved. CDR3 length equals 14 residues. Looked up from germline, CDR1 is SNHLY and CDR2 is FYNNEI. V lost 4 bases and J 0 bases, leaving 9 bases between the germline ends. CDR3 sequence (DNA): TGTGCCAGCAGTGCGTACCAGGTGAACACTGAAGCTTTCTTT. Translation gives CASSAYQVNTEAFF.

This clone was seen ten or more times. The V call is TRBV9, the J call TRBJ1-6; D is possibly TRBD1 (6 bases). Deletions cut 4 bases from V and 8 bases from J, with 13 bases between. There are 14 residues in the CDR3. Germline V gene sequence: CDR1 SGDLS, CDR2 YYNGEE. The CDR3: CASSTGGAYSPLHF. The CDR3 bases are TGTGCCAGCAGCACCGGGGGGGCGTATTCACCCCTCCACTTT.

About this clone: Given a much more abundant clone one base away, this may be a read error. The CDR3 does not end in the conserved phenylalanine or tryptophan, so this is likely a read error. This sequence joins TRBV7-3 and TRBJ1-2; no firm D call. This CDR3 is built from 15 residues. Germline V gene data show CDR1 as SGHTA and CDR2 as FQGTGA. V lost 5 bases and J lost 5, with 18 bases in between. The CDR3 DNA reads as TGTGCCAGCAGCCCACTGGGCAGAGACGATTATGGCTACACCCTC. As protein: CASSPLGRDDYGYTL.

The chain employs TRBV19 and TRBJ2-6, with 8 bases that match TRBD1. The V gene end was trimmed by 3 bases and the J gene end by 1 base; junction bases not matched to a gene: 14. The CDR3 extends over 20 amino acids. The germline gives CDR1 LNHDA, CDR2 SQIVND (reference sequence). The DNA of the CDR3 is TGTGCCAGTAGTATTAACCCAGGACAGGGCGCCTTTTCTGGGGCCAACGTCCTGACTTTC. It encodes CASSINPGQGAFSGANVLTF.

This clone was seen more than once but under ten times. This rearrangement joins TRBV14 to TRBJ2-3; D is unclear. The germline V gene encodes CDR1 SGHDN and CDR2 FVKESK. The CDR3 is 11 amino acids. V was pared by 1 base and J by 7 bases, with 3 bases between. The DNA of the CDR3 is TGTGCCAGCAGCCAAGCGTATACGCAGTATTTT. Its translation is CASSQAYTQYF.

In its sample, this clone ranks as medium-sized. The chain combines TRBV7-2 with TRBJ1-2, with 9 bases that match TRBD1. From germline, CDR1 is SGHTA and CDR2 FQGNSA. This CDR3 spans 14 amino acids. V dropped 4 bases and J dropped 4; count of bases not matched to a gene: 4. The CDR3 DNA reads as TGTGCCAGCAGCTGGACAGGGGTCCCCTATGGCTACACCTTC. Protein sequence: CASSWTGVPYGYTF.

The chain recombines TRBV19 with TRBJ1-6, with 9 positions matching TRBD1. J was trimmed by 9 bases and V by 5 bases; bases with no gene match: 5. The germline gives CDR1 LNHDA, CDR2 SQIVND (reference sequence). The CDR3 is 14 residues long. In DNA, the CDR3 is TGTGCCAGTAGTCCGGGACAGGGTACTTCACCCCTCCACTTT. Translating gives CASSPGQGTSPLHF.

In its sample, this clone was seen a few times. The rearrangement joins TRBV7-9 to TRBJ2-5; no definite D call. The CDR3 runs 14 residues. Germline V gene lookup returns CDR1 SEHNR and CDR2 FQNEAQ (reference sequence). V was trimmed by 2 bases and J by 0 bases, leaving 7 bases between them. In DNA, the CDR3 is TGTGCCAGCAGCTTAATGGGCAACCAAGAGACCCAGTACTTC. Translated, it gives CASSLMGNQETQYF.

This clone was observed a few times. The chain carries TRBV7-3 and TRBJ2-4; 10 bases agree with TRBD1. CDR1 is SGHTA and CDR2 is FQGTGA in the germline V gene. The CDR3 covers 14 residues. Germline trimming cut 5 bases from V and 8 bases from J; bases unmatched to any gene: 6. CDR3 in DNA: TGTGCCAGCAGCCCGGGCGGGACAGGGGACATTCAGTACTTC. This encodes CASSPGGTGDIQYF. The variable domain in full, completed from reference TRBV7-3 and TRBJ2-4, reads GAGVSQTPSNKVTEKGKYVELRCDPISGHTALYWYRQSLGQGPEFLIYFQGTGAADDSGLPNDRFFAVRPEGSVSTLKIQRTERGDSAVYLCASSPGGTGDIQYFGAGTRLSVL.

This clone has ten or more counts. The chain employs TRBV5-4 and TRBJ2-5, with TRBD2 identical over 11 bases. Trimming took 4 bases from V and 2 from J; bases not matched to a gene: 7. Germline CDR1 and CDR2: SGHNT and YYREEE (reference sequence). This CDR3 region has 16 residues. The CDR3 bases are TGTGCCAGCAGCAATCTGACTAGCGGGAAACAAGAGACCCAGTACTTC. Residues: CASSNLTSGKQETQYF.

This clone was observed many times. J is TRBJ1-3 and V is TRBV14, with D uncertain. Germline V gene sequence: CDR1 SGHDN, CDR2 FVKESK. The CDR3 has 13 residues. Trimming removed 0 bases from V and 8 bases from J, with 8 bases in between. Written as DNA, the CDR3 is TGTGCCAGCAGCCAAGACCTGGGAGACACCATATATTTT. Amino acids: CASSQDLGDTIYF.

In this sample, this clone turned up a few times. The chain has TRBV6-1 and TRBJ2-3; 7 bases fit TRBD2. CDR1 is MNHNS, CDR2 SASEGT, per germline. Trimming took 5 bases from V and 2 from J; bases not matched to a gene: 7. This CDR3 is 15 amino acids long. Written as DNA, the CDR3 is TGTGCCAGCAGTTTGGTGGGAGGGCCCACAGATACGCAGTATTTT. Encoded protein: CASSLVGGPTDTQYF.

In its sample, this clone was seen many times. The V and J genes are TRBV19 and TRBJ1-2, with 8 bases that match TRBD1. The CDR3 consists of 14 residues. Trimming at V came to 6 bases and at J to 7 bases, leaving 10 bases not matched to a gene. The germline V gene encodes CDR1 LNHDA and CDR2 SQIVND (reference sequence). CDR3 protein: CASRTTGQGAGYTF. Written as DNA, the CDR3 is TGTGCCAGTAGAACTACCGGACAGGGAGCTGGCTACACCTTC.

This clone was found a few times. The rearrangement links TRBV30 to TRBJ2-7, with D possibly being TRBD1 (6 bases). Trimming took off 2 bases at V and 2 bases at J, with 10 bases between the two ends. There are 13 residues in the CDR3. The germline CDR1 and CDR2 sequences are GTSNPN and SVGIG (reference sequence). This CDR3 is CAWSFGDTYEQYV. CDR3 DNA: TGTGCCTGGAGTTTCGGGGACACCTACGAGCAGTACGTC.